One and the same sample provided the 9 T cell receptor beta chains below, sequenced in a study of T cells after yellow fever vaccination. One entry per CDR3 protein results from TCRdb running MiXCR on the 5' RACE reads. The repertoire holds 300,000 to 400,000 distinct CDR3 sequences, 8.7% seen once, with roughly 17% in the top ten. This material consisted of PBMCs, taken on the day of the first yellow fever vaccination. The receptor set was obtained from a man aged 18 to 29 who received the YFV17D yellow fever vaccine.

This clonotype has only a few counts. V usage is TRBV30 and J usage is TRBJ1-6, with a tentative D call TRBD1 (6 bases). The CDR3 length is 14 residues. Germline V gene data show CDR1 as GTSNPN and CDR2 as SVGIG (reference sequence). Trimming removed 6 bases at V and 10 bases at J, with 19 bases between. CDR3 in amino acids: CACQDGGGQSPLHF. CDR3 nucleotide sequence: TGTGCCTGTCAAGACGGCGGGGGGCAATCACCCCTCCACTTT.

J is TRBJ2-7 and V is TRBV6-2 or TRBV6-3; D is unclear. The length of the CDR3 is 15 residues. Germline V gene lookup returns CDR1 MNHEY and CDR2 SVGEGT. The ends were cut back, 6 bases at V and 4 bases at J, with 19 bases in the middle. The CDR3 loop is CASRPRASLLYEQYV. CDR3 nucleotides: TGTGCCAGCAGGCCTAGGGCGTCCTTACTTTACGAGCAGTACGTC.

The chain couples TRBV6-1 to TRBJ1-6; a possible D gene is TRBD1 (5 bases). From germline, CDR1 is MNHNS and CDR2 SASEGT. V was cut by 10 bases and J by 9 bases, with 19 bases left in between. The CDR3 consists of 14 residues. The CDR3 DNA reads as TGTGCCACTAAACAGGATTTTGGCACTTCACCCCTCCACTTT. Translation gives CATKQDFGTSPLHF.

Here the CDR3 DNA reads TGTGCCAGCAGCTTGTATGATACGCAGTATTTT. Its translation is CASSLYDTQYF. This chain joins TRBV5-4 and TRBJ2-3; D is unresolved. This CDR3 is built from 11 residues. V was pared by 1 base and J by 6 bases, with 3 bases between. Germline values: CDR1 SGHNT, CDR2 YYREEE (reference sequence).

This clonotype showed up just a few times. This sequence joins TRBV3-1 and TRBJ2-1; D perhaps matches TRBD2 (7 bases). The germline V gene has CDR1 LGHDT and CDR2 YNNKEL (reference sequence). V lost 6 bases and J 15 bases, leaving 18 bases between the germline ends. The CDR3 spans 12 residues. The CDR3 loop reads CASRDGGGPPFF. As DNA, the CDR3 is TGTGCCAGCAGGGATGGGGGGGGGCCGCCGTTCTTC.

Only a few counts were recorded for this clonotype. The chain uses TRBV7-2 and TRBJ1-6; weak D call: TRBD1 (6 bases). V lost 2 bases and J lost 10, with 18 bases in between. Germline V lookup: CDR1 SGHTA, CDR2 FQGNSA. This CDR3 has 16 amino acids. CDR3 amino acids: CASSLKGGQWGSPLHF. In DNA form, the CDR3 reads TGTGCCAGCAGCTTAAAAGGGGGGCAATGGGGATCACCCCTCCACTTT.

The table lists this clonotype with a few counts. This chain joins TRBV7-9 and TRBJ2-1, with D unclear. The germline V gene has CDR1 SEHNR and CDR2 FQNEAQ (reference sequence). This CDR3 has 16 amino acids. V was pared by 3 bases and J by 5 bases, with 17 bases between. CDR3 coding DNA: TGTGCCAGCAGCTTCTACCGGAGTAGTTCCCACAATGAGCAGTTCTTC. Its protein product is CASSFYRSSSHNEQFF.

The V call is TRBV4-1, the J call TRBJ1-1; 9 bases fit TRBD1. The V gene's germline CDR1 is MGHRA and CDR2 YSYEKL. The V and J ends lost 3 bases and 12 bases, in that order; junction bases with no gene match: 17. The CDR3 length is 16 residues. The CDR3 spells CASSHPRTGDGYKTFF. The CDR3 bases are TGCGCCAGCAGCCACCCCCGGACAGGGGATGGCTATAAGACTTTCTTT.

The V and J genes are TRBV18 and TRBJ1-2, with TRBD1 as a possible D gene (6 bases). The germline V and J ends were trimmed by 1 base and 2 bases, with 14 bases remaining between them. Germline-derived CDR1 and CDR2 are KGHSH and LQKENI. The length of the CDR3 is 16 residues. The DNA for the CDR3 is TGTGCCAGCTCACCACTACAGGGCCTCCAAAACTATGGCTACACCTTC. Translating it yields CASSPLQGLQNYGYTF.